One and the same sample provided the 16 T cell receptor beta chains below, sequenced in a study of T cell responses to AZD1222 COVID-19 vaccine (dated by TCRdb to the early 2020s). Libraries were made using the immunoSEQ multiplex PCR assay. Here the immuneACCESS table is served through TCRdb, limited to in-frame sequences with V and J called. Missing clones are a known gap in these copies; in checked studies unresolved V genes cover under half, and the rest lacks a known reason. The sample table holds about 94,000 clones, of which roughly 88% were seen once. The leading ten clones occupy 13% of the sample. Sample time point, as interpreted from the label and publication: baseline before first vaccination. The sequences come from peripheral blood, collected on day 0 of AZD1222 vaccination. Source of these receptors: an adult in good health.

This clone occurred once. The J gene is TRBJ2-5, the V gene TRBV30, with 9 bases lining up with TRBD2. After removal of 8 bases from V and 1 base from J, the junction contained 8 bases not matched to a gene. Germline loops: CDR1 GTSNPN, CDR2 SVGIG (reference sequence). The length of the CDR3 is 14 residues. This CDR3 reads CAESAGGTQETQYF. The CDR3 region has the DNA TGTGCCGAGTCGGCGGGGGGGACCCAAGAGACCCAGTACTTC.

This clone has only one observation. The chain recombines TRBV29-1 with TRBJ2-3, with 7 bases that match TRBD2. This CDR3 region has 14 residues. V trimming: 2 bases; J trimming: 5 bases; junction bases outside the gene matches: 7. Germline lookup yields CDR1 SQVTM and CDR2 ANQGSEA. The CDR3 spells CSVERRGGLDTQYF. DNA for the CDR3: TGCAGCGTTGAAAGGAGGGGAGGGTTAGATACGCAGTATTTT.

This clone was observed a few times. V is TRBV6-5 and J is TRBJ1-2; possible D gene TRBD1, 5 bases. The CDR3 runs to 15 residues. CDR1 is MNHEY and CDR2 is SVGAGI in the germline V gene. The V gene lost 7 bases and the J gene lost 2 bases, with 17 bases spanning the gap. The CDR3 nucleotides read TGTGCCAGCACCAGGAGAACAGGAGCAAACTATGGCTACACCTTC. This codes for CASTRRTGANYGYTF.

The chain links TRBV15 to TRBJ1-5, with D perhaps matching TRBD1 (5 bases). The CDR3 loop spans 14 amino acids. V was shortened by 0 bases and J by 7 bases, with 10 bases between the two germline ends. Looked up from germline, CDR1 is LNHNV and CDR2 is YYDKDF (reference sequence). The CDR3 spells CATSRDRGVQPQHF. The CDR3 nucleotides are TGTGCCACCAGCAGAGATCGGGGGGTACAGCCCCAGCATTTT.

The CDR3 DNA reads TGTGCCTGGAGTGCCCCGGGGGGGATTCGCGAAAAACTGTTTTTT. This encodes CAWSAPGGIREKLFF. The chain recombines TRBV30 with TRBJ1-4; possible D gene TRBD1, 5 bases. Per germline, CDR1 GTSNPN and CDR2 SVGIG (reference sequence). V shed 1 base and J shed 8 bases, with 17 bases lying between them. CDR3 length: 15 residues.

The chain employs TRBV25-1 and TRBJ2-1, with no clear D. The CDR3 is made up of 11 amino acids. Looked up from germline, CDR1 is MGHDK and CDR2 is SYGVNS. Trimming took 1 base from V and 10 from J, leaving 5 bases between them. This chain's CDR3 is CASSEFREQFF. The CDR3, as DNA: TGTGCCAGCAGTGAATTTCGCGAGCAGTTCTTC.

J is TRBJ1-1 and V is TRBV5-1; D gene ambiguous. Deletions cut 1 base from V and 0 bases from J, with 10 bases between. Per germline, CDR1 SGHRS and CDR2 YFSETQ. This CDR3 is built from 15 residues. The CDR3 sequence is CASSLLLGMNTEAFF. DNA for the CDR3: TGCGCCAGCAGCTTGCTCTTAGGGATGAACACTGAAGCTTTCTTT.

About this clone: An end of the junction does not agree with germline; a read error may underlie this. The chain employs TRBV12-3 or TRBV12-4 and TRBJ1-2; D uncertain. The CDR3 runs to 12 residues. The DNA for the CDR3 is TGTGCCAGCAGCCCCGGACGGCCCGGCTGCACCTTC. Its protein product is CASSPGRPGCTF.

The chain is built from TRBV18 and TRBJ2-1, with 10 positions matching TRBD2. The trim removed 1 base at V and 2 bases at J, leaving 8 bases unmatched. The CDR3 extends over 18 amino acids. CDR1 is KGHSH, CDR2 LQKENI, per germline. CDR3 sequence reads: CASSPLRLAGAAYNEQFF. CDR3 sequence (DNA): TGTGCCAGCTCACCACTCCGGCTAGCGGGGGCCGCCTACAATGAGCAGTTCTTC.

The rearrangement joins TRBV5-5 to TRBJ1-3; D call uncertain. Trimming shortened V by 1 base and J by 0 bases, and 11 bases separated the two germline ends. The CDR3 has 16 residues. Looked up from germline, CDR1 is SGHKS and CDR2 is YYEKEE (reference sequence). CDR3 sequence (DNA): TGTGCCAGCAGCTTGCAAGCACAGATCTCTGGAAACACCATATATTTT. This encodes CASSLQAQISGNTIYF.

As regards this clone: Different DNA sequences within this sample yield the same CDR3. V gene TRBV19 combines with J gene TRBJ1-2; 9 bases align to TRBD1. V shed 6 bases and J 5 bases; nucleotides not matched to a gene: 7. The germline CDR1 and CDR2 sequences are LNHDA and SQIVND (reference sequence). The CDR3 runs 14 residues. The CDR3 is CASSLPGQGYGYTF. CDR3 DNA sequence: TGTGCCAGTAGCCTCCCGGGACAGGGTTATGGCTACACCTTC.

The CDR3: CASSFGQGRTGELFF. The DNA for the CDR3 is TGTGCCAGCAGCTTTGGACAGGGGAGAACCGGGGAGCTGTTTTTT. The gene calls are TRBV11-3 and TRBJ2-2; 9 bases are shared with TRBD1. The CDR3 has 15 residues. CDR1 is SGHNT, CDR2 YENEEA, per germline. With V trimmed by 3 bases and J by 5 bases, 4 bases remained unmatched.

A remark on this clone: This sample also contains other DNA sequences that code for the same CDR3. The V call is TRBV12-3 or TRBV12-4, the J call TRBJ2-1; D remains unclear. V was shortened by 3 bases and J by 6 bases, with 6 bases between the two germline ends. CDR3 size: 12 residues. The CDR3 DNA follows: TGTGCCAGCAGTTTCTTGCGCAATGAGCAGTTCTTC. Protein: CASSFLRNEQFF.

The chain couples TRBV7-8 to TRBJ1-5, with TRBD1 matching over 7 bases. This CDR3 comprises 15 residues. The V segment lost 3 bases and the J segment 6 bases; nucleotides outside the gene matches: 8. The germline V gene encodes CDR1 SGHVS and CDR2 FQNEAQ. This chain's CDR3 is CASSFDRQGLQPQHF. CDR3 bases: TGTGCCAGCAGCTTTGATCGACAGGGACTTCAGCCCCAGCATTTT.

The chain links TRBV11-2 to TRBJ1-5; 8 bases line up with TRBD1. The trim removed 4 bases at V and 0 bases at J, leaving 11 bases unmatched. Germline V gives CDR1 SGHAT, CDR2 FQNNGV. The CDR3 contains 18 residues. CDR3 sequence: CASSSGGGQAHSNQPQHF. CDR3 nucleotide sequence: TGTGCCAGCAGCTCCGGGGGGGGACAGGCTCATAGCAATCAGCCCCAGCATTTT.

The V and J genes are TRBV4-3 and TRBJ1-1; the D is unclear. Germline CDR1 LGHNA, CDR2 YSLEER. CDR3 size: 15 residues. Trimming removed 0 bases at V and 4 bases at J, with 12 bases between. The CDR3 DNA reads as TGCGCCAGCAGCCAAGAGCCCACCCTAAGCACTGAAGCTTTCTTT. Translation gives CASSQEPTLSTEAFF.